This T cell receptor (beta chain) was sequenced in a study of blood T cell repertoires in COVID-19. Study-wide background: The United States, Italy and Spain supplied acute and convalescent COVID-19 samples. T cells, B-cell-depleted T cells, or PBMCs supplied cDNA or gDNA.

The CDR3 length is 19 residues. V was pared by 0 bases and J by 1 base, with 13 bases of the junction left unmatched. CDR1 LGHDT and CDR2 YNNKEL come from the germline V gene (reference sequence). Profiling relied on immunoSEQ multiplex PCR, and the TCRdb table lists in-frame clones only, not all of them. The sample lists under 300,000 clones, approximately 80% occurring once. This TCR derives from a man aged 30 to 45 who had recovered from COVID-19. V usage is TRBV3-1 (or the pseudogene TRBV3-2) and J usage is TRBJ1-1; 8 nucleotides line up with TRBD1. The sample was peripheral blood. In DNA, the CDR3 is TGTGCCAGCAGCCAAGATAGGGGGGGACAGGCCCGGAGGAACACTGAAGCTTTCTTT. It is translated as CASSQDRGGQARRNTEAFF.